The sequence of this T cell receptor (beta chain) was determined in a study of regulatory T cells in long-lasting Graves disease (dated by TCRdb to the early 2020s). Concerning the study at large: Patients with newly diagnosed Graves' disease had been on antithyroid drugs for under 3 months. This study used TCR sequencing and RNA sequencing of peripheral blood to compare persistent Graves' disease patients against newly diagnosed Graves' disease patients. The study was conducted in China and was registered as a clinical trial. A total of 33 samples underwent TCR sequencing, from roughly 13 patients with persistent Graves' disease and roughly 20 patients with newly diagnosed Graves' disease.

Based on the germline V gene, the CDR1 and CDR2 sequences are LGHNA and YNFKEQ. The CDR3 contains 15 residues, cysteine and phenylalanine counted. The only DNA kept is the CDR3, 45 bases in frame from the first base. V is pared back by 8 bases and J by 2 bases, with 19 bases lying between the germline termini. Library prep was done by multiplex PCR. The sample was run on an Illumina HiSeq 4000. TCR beta libraries were built with iRepertoire HTBI primers and Arm-PCR amplification of CDR3 regions. Before sequencing, the PCR products went through gel purification. In the original analysis: A total of around 59 TRBV and 14 TRBJ segments were identified across samples and were used for gene usage analysis of CDR3 amino acid clonotypes. COPE and FqMerger were used to merge filtered high-quality paired reads into contigs. BLAST was used to align contigs to IMGT TRBV, TRBD and TRBJ reference genes, and CDR3 was defined according to IMGT. Highly expanded clones were defined as clonotypes with a frequency above 0.1%. Shannon entropy served as the measure of repertoire diversity, while the Gini coefficient captured V-J evenness. Clonotypes shared by more than one individual were considered public. TCRdb passed the public sequencing reads through fastp at Q25 and MiXCR, retaining productive beta sequences. All rows with the same CDR3 protein become a single entry with the most common DNA and genes. The authors' filters were not applied to this entry. The sample data list about 380,000 distinct CDR3 sequences, and less than 20% of these were observed just once. 20% to 25% of the sample is held by the ten biggest clonotypes.

The time point label of this sample denotes: newly diagnosed GD, antithyroid drugs for less than 3 months. RNA was extracted from PBMCs in TRIzol for both TCR sequencing and RNA sequencing. The diagnosis of Graves' disease was made according to American Thyroid Association guidelines. Recruitment of patients was carried out at an endocrinology department in Xi'an, China. Each patient gave roughly 8.4 milliliters of peripheral blood, collected in an EDTA anticoagulant tube. Ficoll Paque Plus density gradient separation was used to isolate PBMCs, and no additional T cell sorting was done. An Agilent 2100 Bioanalyzer and agarose gel were used to check RNA quality, and a NanoDrop 2000 was used to measure RNA concentration. Paper-wide results and their limitations: Because the primary lesion, thyroid tissue, could not be accessed, the study looked at peripheral blood alone. The authors noted that the small sample size was a limitation that may lower accuracy. Compared with newly diagnosed patients, patients with persistent Graves' disease had lower TCR Shannon entropy and fewer highly expanded clones, which suggests clonal expansion. More public clonotypes were shared among persistent patients (around 3,000) than among newly diagnosed patients (more than 950). Persistent disease showed preferential use of TRBV28, TRBJ1-2 and TRBJ2-5, whereas newly diagnosed disease favored TRBV20-1 and TRBJ2-1. Sequencing and analysis were restricted to the TCR beta chain.

Comment on this clonotype: Its antigen is not yet known. Qualities for individual bases were not recorded, and no much larger clone is one base off.

The specimen was peripheral blood mononuclear cells (PBMCs), collected at new diagnosis, from a patient treated with antithyroid drugs. The clonotype comes from a female donor with Graves disease. The sequence links TRBV4-2 to TRBJ2-7; a tentative D match to TRBD2 spans 5 bases. The DNA reads TGTGCCAGCCGCCCCGGTGTAGGGAGCACCTACGAGCAGTACTTC. This sequence encodes CASRPGVGSTYEQYF.